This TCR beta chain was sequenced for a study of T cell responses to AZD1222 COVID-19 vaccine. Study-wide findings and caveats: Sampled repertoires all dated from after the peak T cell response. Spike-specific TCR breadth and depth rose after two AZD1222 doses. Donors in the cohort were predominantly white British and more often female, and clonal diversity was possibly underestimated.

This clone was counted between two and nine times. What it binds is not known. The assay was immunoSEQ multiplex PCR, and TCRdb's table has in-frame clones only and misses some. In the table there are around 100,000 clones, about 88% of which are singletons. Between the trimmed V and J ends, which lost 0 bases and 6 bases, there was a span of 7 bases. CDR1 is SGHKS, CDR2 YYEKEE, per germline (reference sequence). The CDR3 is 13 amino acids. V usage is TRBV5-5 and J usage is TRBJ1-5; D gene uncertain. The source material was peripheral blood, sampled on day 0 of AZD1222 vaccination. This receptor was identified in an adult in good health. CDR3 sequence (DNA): TGTGCCAGCAGCTTGGGTGCGGGTCAGCCCCAGCATTTT. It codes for CASSLGAGQPQHF.